This T cell receptor beta chain was documented in a study of shared clonotypes between healthy human individuals. Study summary: Three plates were used per donor for CD4 naive, three for CD4 memory, two for CD8 naive and one for CD8 memory.

Points from the study as a whole: Lower generation probabilities were found for non-shared clonotypes than for those shared by all four donors. Represented diversity, genetic and exposure-history alike, was limited by few donors.

This clone has a single count. What it binds is not known. Original processing methods: ImmunoSEQ only sent back junction sequences with no quality scores, so filtering was done differently. Clones were read by immunoSEQ multiplex PCR, and TCRdb kept only the in-frame ones, dropping some. The V and J calls and clone size are taken from that table; D and trimming were inferred from the DNA. The table includes about 1.1 million clones, approximately 80% detected once. Germline values: CDR1 KGHSH, CDR2 LQKENI. The CDR3 is 14 residues long. J was trimmed by 2 bases and V by 4 bases; bases with no gene match: 5.

This chain uses TRBV18 with TRBJ2-7, with TRBD2 identical over 7 bases. Sequencing was performed on memory CD4+ T cells from PBMCs. This sample's subset: CD45RA-negative fraction. The source of this sequence is a man aged 18 to 30 in good health. Some clones in this sample may be carry-over from other donors' samples. CDR3 bases: TGTGCCAGCTCACGATCCGGGACTACCTACGAGCAGTACTTC. As protein: CASSRSGTTYEQYF.